The text below deals with one T cell receptor beta chain. No antigen is known for it. Sequenced with the Oncomine TCR Beta short-read assay was DNA taken from cultured CD4+ T cells. TCRdb reanalysed the PCR reads using MiXCR and keeps one entry per CDR3 protein. The table has some 21,000 distinct CDR3 sequences, 43% seen once. This sample is drawn from a study of vaccination and CD4 T cells after COVID-19. At the level of the study: Nasal swab PCR identified SARS-CoV-2 in the convalescent patients, of whom several were mild and one severe. The authors used overlapping spike peptides from SARS-CoV-2, HCoV-NL63, HCoV-OC43 and HCoV-229E to stimulate cells. General study points: In convalescent patients, a median approximately 86% of post-vaccine SARS-CoV-2-reactive clones appeared only after vaccination.

The time point is: late sampling 161 to 241 days after vaccination in a few convalescent patients. Treatment in this sample: roughly ten-day PBMC culture with coronavirus spike peptide pools or control peptides (ViraFEST assay). Days 3 and 7 saw half the medium swapped for fresh IL-2 medium. V lost 0 bases and J 8 bases, leaving 10 bases between the germline ends. The germline gives CDR1 LNHDA, CDR2 SQIVND (reference sequence). This CDR3 region has 13 residues. The TCR was taken from a human donor who had recovered from COVID-19. The source material was CD4+ T cells from blood, cultured in vitro, sampled about 7 months after SARS-CoV-2 vaccination. The chain uses TRBV19 and TRBJ1-2, with D hard to call. The CDR3 region is CASSIDWEEGYTF. In nucleotides, the CDR3 is TGTGCCAGTAGTATAGATTGGGAAGAAGGCTACACCTTC.